This TCR beta chain is from a study of cytomegalovirus exposure and HLA in healthy donors. Study findings and constraints: The records held CMV serostatus as the only immune exposure information. It was reported in a later analysis that an Asian-associated ancestry cluster showed fewer N-insertions than the approximately 670-donor mean.

CDR3 length: 14 amino acids. The V and J ends lost 4 bases and 0 bases respectively, with 10 bases between them. In germline, CDR1 is MNHEY, CDR2 SVGAGI. The PCR made use of 60 Vbeta and 13 Jbeta primers. Only in-frame clones appear in the TCRdb table, and some are missing; sequencing was by immunoSEQ multiplex PCR. The data contain some 85,000 clones, 70% to 85% of them singletons. A single count supports this clone. The antigen remains unidentified. The sequencing input was PBMCs. The V and J genes are TRBV6-5 and TRBJ2-7; D unresolved. This TCR came from a man between 18 and 35 years old in good health and CMV-seronegative. In DNA, the CDR3 is TGTGCCAGCAGTTCCCTCGCGGCCTCCTACGAGCAGTACTTC. Residues: CASSSLAASYEQYF.